This T cell receptor (beta chain) came from a study of regulatory T cells in long-lasting Graves disease. Findings of the study overall: The number of shared public clonotypes was higher in persistent patients (about 2,700) than new patients (966).

This clonotype was recorded at least ten times. Antigen: not known. The authors built TCR beta libraries using iRepertoire HTBI primers and Arm-PCR of CDR3 regions. TCRdb redid the calling of the multiplex PCR reads with MiXCR, one entry per CDR3 protein. The repertoire includes over 350,000 distinct CDR3 sequences, approximately 15% of them detected once, and under 9% sits in the top ten. This CDR3 region has 15 residues. The J segment lost 2 bases and the V segment lost 2 bases, leaving 3 bases of the junction unmatched. The time point is: newly diagnosed GD, antithyroid drugs for less than 3 months. The TCR library was prepared using RNA isolated from PBMCs. The diagnosis of Graves' disease used American Thyroid Association guidelines. These same records also appear under a second study, on T cells in Graves' hyperthyroidism and ophthalmopathy. Per that study: Uncontrolled infection, other autoimmune disease, pregnancy or lactation led to exclusion. First-round RT-PCR with HTBI primers amplified the TCR CDR3 region.

This sequence originates from a woman in her thirties or forties with Graves disease. Sequenced here: peripheral blood mononuclear cells (PBMCs), sampled at new diagnosis, from a patient treated with antithyroid drugs. This chain connects TRBV12-3 or TRBV12-4 to TRBJ2-7, with 10 nucleotides matching TRBD2. The CDR3 protein is CASSLSGLAAYEQYF. CDR3 DNA: TGTGCCAGCAGTTTATCAGGACTAGCGGCCTACGAGCAGTACTTC.